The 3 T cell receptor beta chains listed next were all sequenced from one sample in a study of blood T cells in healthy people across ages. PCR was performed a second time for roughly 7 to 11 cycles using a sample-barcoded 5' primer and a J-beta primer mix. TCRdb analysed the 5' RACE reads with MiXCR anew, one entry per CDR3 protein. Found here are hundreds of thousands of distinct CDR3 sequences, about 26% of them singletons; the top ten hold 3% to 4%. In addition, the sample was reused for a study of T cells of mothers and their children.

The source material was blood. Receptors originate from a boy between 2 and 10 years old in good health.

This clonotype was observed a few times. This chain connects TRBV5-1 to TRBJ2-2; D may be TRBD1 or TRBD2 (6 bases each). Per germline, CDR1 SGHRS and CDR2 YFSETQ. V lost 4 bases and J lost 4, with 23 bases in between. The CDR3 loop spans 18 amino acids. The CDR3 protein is CASSQTPRRDILTGELFF. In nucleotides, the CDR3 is TGCGCCAGCAGCCAAACTCCCCGGCGGGACATTCTCACCGGGGAGCTGTTTTTT.

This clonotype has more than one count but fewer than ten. CDR3: CASTLTSGRRGEQFF. CDR3 sequence (DNA): TGTGCCAGCACCTTAACTAGCGGGCGGCGGGGTGAGCAGTTCTTC. The chain carries TRBV6-1 and TRBJ2-5; the match to TRBD2 covers 9 bases. The DNA matches TRBJ2-1 better at its end, which makes the J call doubtful. The length of the CDR3 is 15 residues. Germline V gives CDR1 MNHNS, CDR2 SASEGT.

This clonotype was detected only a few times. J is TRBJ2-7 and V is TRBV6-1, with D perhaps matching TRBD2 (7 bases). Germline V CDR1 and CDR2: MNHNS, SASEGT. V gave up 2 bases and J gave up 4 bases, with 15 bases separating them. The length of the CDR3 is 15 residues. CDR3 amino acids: CASSETGGPKYEQYF. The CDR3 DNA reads TGTGCCAGCAGTGAAACGGGGGGCCCTAAGTACGAGCAGTACTTC.